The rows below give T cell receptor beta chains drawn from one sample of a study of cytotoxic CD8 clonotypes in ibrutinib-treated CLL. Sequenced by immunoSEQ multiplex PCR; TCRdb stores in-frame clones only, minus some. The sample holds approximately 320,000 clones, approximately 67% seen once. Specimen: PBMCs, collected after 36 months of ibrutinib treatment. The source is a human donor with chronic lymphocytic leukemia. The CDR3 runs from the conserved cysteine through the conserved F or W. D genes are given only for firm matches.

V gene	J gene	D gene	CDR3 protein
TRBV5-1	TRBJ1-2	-	CASSPGADRGLVGYTF
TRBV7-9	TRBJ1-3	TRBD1	CASSLDLGDRLGNTIYF
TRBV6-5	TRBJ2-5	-	CASSYWSTPLETQYF
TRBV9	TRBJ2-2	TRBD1	CASSPTGDTGELFF
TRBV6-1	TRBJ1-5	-	CASSDPPDRPQHF
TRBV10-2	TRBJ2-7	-	CASSIQGYEQYF
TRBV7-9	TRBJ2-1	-	CASSHGLSNYNEQFF
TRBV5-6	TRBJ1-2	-	CASSLALKLDGYTF
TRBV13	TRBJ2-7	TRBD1	CASSQSQGQGRYEQYF
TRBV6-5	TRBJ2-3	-	CASSYSILGVDTQYF
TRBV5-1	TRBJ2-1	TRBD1	CASSLGLPGQVSYNEQFF
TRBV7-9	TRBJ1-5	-	CASSIGGVLSNQPQHF
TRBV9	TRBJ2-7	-	CASSTSPGEKQQYF
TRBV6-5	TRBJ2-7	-	CASSVTYEQYF
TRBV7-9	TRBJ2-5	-	CASSLGQTSQETQYF
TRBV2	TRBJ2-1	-	CASRRRQEFYNEQFF
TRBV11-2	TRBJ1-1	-	CASSLVRFGAEAFF
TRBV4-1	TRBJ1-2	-	CASSRSPGKVNYGYTF
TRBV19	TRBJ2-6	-	CASTTIPIGRSAPNVLTF
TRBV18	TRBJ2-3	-	CASSPPLQGTDTQYF
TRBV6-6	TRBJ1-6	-	CASSYWEDNSPLHF
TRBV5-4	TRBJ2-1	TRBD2	CASSSGLEVYEQFF
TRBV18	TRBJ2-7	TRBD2	CASSPELAVPEQYF
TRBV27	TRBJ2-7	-	CASRRSLGAEQYF
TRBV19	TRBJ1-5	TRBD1	CASSIYRGTGNNQPQHF
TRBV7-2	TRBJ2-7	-	CASSLAGYGEQYF
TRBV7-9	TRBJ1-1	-	CASSLFPENTEAFF
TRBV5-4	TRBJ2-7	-	CASSHANEQYF
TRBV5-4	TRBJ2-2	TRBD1	CASSPGGANTGELFF
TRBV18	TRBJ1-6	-	CASSPAFVPPLHF
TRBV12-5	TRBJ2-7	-	CASGLVRAAHEQYF
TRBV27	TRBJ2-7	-	CASSQGYEQYF
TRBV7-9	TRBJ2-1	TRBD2	CASSLRNGTSGGRYNEQFF
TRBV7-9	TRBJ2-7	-	CASTFSWGEEQYF
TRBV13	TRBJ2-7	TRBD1	CASSYRGSLEQYF
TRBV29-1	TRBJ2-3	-	CSVATTETDTQYF
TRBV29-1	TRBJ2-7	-	CSVAGLYEQYF
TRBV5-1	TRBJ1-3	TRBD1	CASSLVARGLDTIYF
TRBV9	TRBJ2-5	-	CASSFHVAGETQYF
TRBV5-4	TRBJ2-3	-	CASSPGRDLITDTQYF
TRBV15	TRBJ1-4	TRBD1	CATSEEGTGQQKLFF
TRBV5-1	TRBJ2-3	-	CASSRDSVDTQYF
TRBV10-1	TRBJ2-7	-	CASSEVQGYEQYF
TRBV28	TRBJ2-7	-	CASSLYRVTDYEQYF
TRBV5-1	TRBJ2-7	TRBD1	CASSLGQVKAYEQYF
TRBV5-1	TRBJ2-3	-	CASSLLGVTDTQYF
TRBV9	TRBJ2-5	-	CASSIFETQYF
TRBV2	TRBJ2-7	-	CASSVRDYEQYF
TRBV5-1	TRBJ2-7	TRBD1	CASSLGTGVAYEQYF
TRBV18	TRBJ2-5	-	CASSPAQETQYF
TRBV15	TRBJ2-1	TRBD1	CATSSGQEINEQFF